A selection of T cell receptor beta chains follows, all from one sample in a study of siplizumab effects on memory and regulatory T cells. Clones were read by immunoSEQ multiplex PCR, and TCRdb kept only the in-frame ones, dropping some. Of tens of thousands of clones listed, just over 95% were seen once; the top ten hold more than 0.075%. Sequenced: naive CD8+ T cells sorted from blood. These receptors were collected from a human donor in good health. Each CDR3 is given with its conserved first and last residue. Fields, in order: CDR3 DNA, CDR3 protein, V gene, J gene, D gene, clone size. D genes are given only for firm matches. Rows may omit the clone size; those that give it use once, few, many or a size class.

DNA: TGCAGCGTCCCTTTCCTGGATGGCTACACCTTC
CDR3: CSVPFLDGYTF
V: TRBV29-1
J: TRBJ1-2
D: -
size: -

DNA: TGTGCCAGCAGCCAGGGGACTAACCAAGAGACCCAGTACTTC
CDR3: CASSQGTNQETQYF
V: TRBV13
J: TRBJ2-5
D: -
size: -

DNA: TGCGCCAGCAGCCAAGAACGGTCACTGTACCAAGAGACCCAGTACTTC
CDR3: CASSQERSLYQETQYF
V: TRBV4-1
J: TRBJ2-5
D: -
size: -

DNA: TGTGCCAGCAGCGATGGAGGGCCGCAGTATTTT
CDR3: CASSDGGPQYF
V: TRBV6-6
J: TRBJ2-3
D: -
size: -

DNA: TGTGCCAGCAGTGAAGGACCCCGGTACGAGCAGTACTTC
CDR3: CASSEGPRYEQYF
V: TRBV2
J: TRBJ2-7
D: -
size: -

DNA: TGTGCCAGCAGCTTAGTCCAGACTAGCAGGGATACGCAGTATTTT
CDR3: CASSLVQTSRDTQYF
V: TRBV7-9
J: TRBJ2-3
D: TRBD2
size: -

DNA: TGTGCCAGCAGCTTGGTGGGTACTGAGCAGTTCTTC
CDR3: CASSLVGTEQFF
V: TRBV5-6
J: TRBJ2-1
D: -
size: once

DNA: TGTGCCAGCAGCCGTACAGGAACGCAAGAGACCCAGTACTTC
CDR3: CASSRTGTQETQYF
V: TRBV7-9
J: TRBJ2-5
D: -
size: once

DNA: TGTGCCAGCAGCGTTTCCGGGACAGGGGTCACTGAAGCTTTCTTT
CDR3: CASSVSGTGVTEAFF
V: TRBV9
J: TRBJ1-1
D: TRBD1
size: once

DNA: TGCGCCAGCAGCCAAGTGAGGAATGAAAAACTGTTTTTT
CDR3: CASSQVRNEKLFF
V: TRBV4-1
J: TRBJ1-4
D: -
size: -

DNA: TGTGCCAGCAGCGCACGGGACTCAGACTGGAGGGCTTTCTTT
CDR3: CASSARDSDWRAFF
V: TRBV7-2
J: TRBJ1-1
D: -
size: -

DNA: TGTGCCAGCAGTTACCGGGGTGGGGTCTCTGGAAACACCATATATTTT
CDR3: CASSYRGGVSGNTIYF
V: TRBV6-5
J: TRBJ1-3
D: -
size: once

DNA: TGTGCCAGCTCACCAACAGGGAGCACAGATACGCAGTATTTT
CDR3: CASSPTGSTDTQYF
V: TRBV18
J: TRBJ2-3
D: -
size: -

DNA: TGCGCCAGCAGCCAAGATAATGGCGGGGAGCAGTTCTTC
CDR3: CASSQDNGGEQFF
V: TRBV4-1
J: TRBJ2-1
D: -
size: -

DNA: TGTGCCAGCAGCCCATGGGGGGAGCTCACAGATACGCAGTATTTT
CDR3: CASSPWGELTDTQYF
V: TRBV7-3
J: TRBJ2-3
D: -
size: -

DNA: TGTGCCAGCAGTGCGATCAGCTCCTACGAGCAGTACTTC
CDR3: CASSAISSYEQYF
V: TRBV6-1
J: TRBJ2-7
D: -
size: -

DNA: TGTGCCAGCAGCTTGGGCGTGACGGGGTCACCCCTCCACTTT
CDR3: CASSLGVTGSPLHF
V: TRBV5-4
J: TRBJ1-6
D: -
size: -

DNA: TGCGCCAGCAGTCAACTCGCGAACACCGGGGAGCTGTTTTTT
CDR3: CASSQLANTGELFF
V: TRBV10-2
J: TRBJ2-2
D: -
size: -